This note documents a single T cell receptor beta chain sequence. Treatment indicated: preoperative locoregional IRX-2 cytokine immunotherapy. Samples came from a phase Ib trial of preoperative locoregional IRX-2 cytokine immunotherapy. The data were taken from a study of preoperative IRX-2 immunotherapy in early breast cancer. V gave up 0 bases and J gave up 6 bases, with 12 bases separating them. This CDR3 is 14 amino acids long. The germline V gene has CDR1 SGHNT and CDR2 YYREEE (reference sequence). Assay used: immunoSEQ multiplex PCR; TCRdb lists only in-frame clones, some missing. The sample contains 40,000 to 45,000 clones, about 95% of which appear only once.

The sequencing here drew on tumor tissue, taken after IRX-2 immunotherapy. The rearrangement uses TRBV5-4 and TRBJ1-2; TRBD1 might be the D (6 bases). This TCR was sampled from a human donor with breast cancer. The CDR3 loop is CASSLVGTTHGYTF. The CDR3 DNA is TGTGCCAGCAGCTTGGTAGGGACAACTCATGGCTACACCTTC. Supplemented by reference TRBV5-4 and TRBJ1-2, the full variable domain reads ETGVTQSPTHLIKTRGQQVTLRCSSQSGHNTVSWYQQALGQGPQFIFQYYREEENGRGNFPPRFSGLQFPNYSSELNVNALELDDSALYLCASSLVGTTHGYTFGSGTRLTVV.